This TCR beta chain was captured in a study of blood T cell repertoires in COVID-19. Study background: Whether acute or convalescent, the COVID-19 samples came from the United States, Italy and Spain. PBMCs, B-cell-depleted T cells, or T cells provided the cDNA or gDNA that made up the material.

Sequenced by immunoSEQ multiplex PCR; TCRdb stores in-frame clones only, minus some. The sample gives 200,000 to 250,000 clones, around 86% of which show up once; around 4.5% is in the top ten. The CDR3 has 13 amino acids. V lost 7 bases and J 8 bases, leaving 14 bases between the germline ends. Germline V gene sequence: CDR1 MNHEY, CDR2 SVGAGI. This chain uses TRBV6-5 with TRBJ1-4; D remains ambiguous. The clonotype was recovered from a man between 45 and 60 years old with acute or convalescent COVID-19. Sequencing used peripheral blood. CDR3: CASTRSLGEKLFF. The CDR3 bases are TGTGCCAGCACCAGATCCCTAGGAGAAAAACTGTTTTTT.